The rows below give T cell receptor beta chains drawn from one sample of a study of technical replicates of blood from a handful of donors. The data were produced by immunoSEQ multiplex PCR, yet TCRdb's version contains in-frame clones alone and is incomplete. The table has fewer than 100,000 clones, approximately 96% seen once; the top ten hold under 0.35%. Sequenced sample: T cells isolated from PBMCs. These receptors were collected from a human donor in good health. Each CDR3 is given with its conserved first and last residue. A D gene is named only where the DNA matches it firmly. Some rows mark clone size as missing; the rest say once, few, many or name a class of expanded clone.

J gene: TRBJ1-5
clone size: NA
D gene: NA
CDR3 length: 15
V gene: TRBV5-8
CDR3 DNA: TGTGCCAGCAGCTGGTCGACAGGCTCCAATCAGCCCCAGCATTTT
CDR3 protein: CASSWSTGSNQPQHF

J gene: TRBJ1-2
clone size: NA
D gene: NA
CDR3 length: 13
V gene: TRBV19
CDR3 DNA: TGTGCCAGTAGACATACCTGGGGGGACGGCTACACCTTC
CDR3 protein: CASRHTWGDGYTF

J gene: TRBJ1-1
clone size: NA
D gene: NA
CDR3 length: 14
V gene: TRBV28
CDR3 DNA: TGTGCCAGCAACGGGCCGGCCGGGGACACTGAAGCTTTCTTT
CDR3 protein: CASNGPAGDTEAFF

J gene: TRBJ2-1
clone size: NA
D gene: TRBD2
CDR3 length: 14
V gene: TRBV27
CDR3 DNA: TGTGCCAGCAGTTTGACTAGCGGGTACAATGAGCAGTTCTTC
CDR3 protein: CASSLTSGYNEQFF

J gene: TRBJ2-7
clone size: NA
D gene: NA
CDR3 length: 13
V gene: TRBV9
CDR3 DNA: TGTGCCAGCAGTTCAGACTCCTCCTACGAGCAGTACTTC
CDR3 protein: CASSSDSSYEQYF

J gene: TRBJ2-2
clone size: NA
D gene: NA
CDR3 length: 15
V gene: TRBV28
CDR3 DNA: TGTGCCAGCAGCAGAACTGGAGTAACGAGCGGGGAGCTGTTTTTT
CDR3 protein: CASSRTGVTSGELFF

J gene: TRBJ2-7
clone size: once
D gene: TRBD2
CDR3 length: 16
V gene: TRBV7-9
CDR3 DNA: TGTGCCAGCAGTAGCGCTTTAGGCGGGAGACGGAACGAGCAGTACTTC
CDR3 protein: CASSSALGGRRNEQYF

J gene: TRBJ2-7
clone size: NA
D gene: NA
CDR3 length: 13
V gene: TRBV7-9
CDR3 DNA: TGTGCCAGCAGCCTAAAGCCCTACTACGAGCAGTACTTC
CDR3 protein: CASSLKPYYEQYF

J gene: TRBJ1-1
clone size: once
D gene: NA
CDR3 length: 12
V gene: TRBV10-3
CDR3 DNA: TGTGCCATCAGCGGGGAATTTACTGAAGCTTTCTTT
CDR3 protein: CAISGEFTEAFF

J gene: TRBJ1-5
clone size: NA
D gene: NA
CDR3 length: 13
V gene: TRBV28
CDR3 DNA: TGTGCCAGCACTCGACAGGTGACTCAGCCCCAGCATTTT
CDR3 protein: CASTRQVTQPQHF

J gene: TRBJ1-1
clone size: NA
D gene: TRBD1
CDR3 length: 12
V gene: TRBV29-1
CDR3 DNA: TGCAGCGTTGGTCACAGGGGCTCTGAAGCTTTCTTT
CDR3 protein: CSVGHRGSEAFF

J gene: TRBJ1-1
clone size: NA
D gene: NA
CDR3 length: 14
V gene: TRBV7-2
CDR3 DNA: TGTGCCAGCAGCCGTCTCACAGGTGACACTGAAGCTTTCTTT
CDR3 protein: CASSRLTGDTEAFF

J gene: TRBJ2-2
clone size: NA
D gene: NA
CDR3 length: 13
V gene: TRBV6-1
CDR3 DNA: TGTGCCATTACAGGCTTTTTTGGCGGGGAGCTGTTTTTT
CDR3 protein: CAITGFFGGELFF

J gene: TRBJ1-6
clone size: NA
D gene: NA
CDR3 length: 13
V gene: TRBV29-1
CDR3 DNA: TGCAGCGCTGGGGGGGGGAATAATTCACCCCTCCACTTT
CDR3 protein: CSAGGGNNSPLHF

J gene: TRBJ1-6
clone size: once
D gene: TRBD1
CDR3 length: 15
V gene: TRBV6-5
CDR3 DNA: TGTGCCAGCAGTTACTACAGGGGTTATAATTCACCCCTCCACTTT
CDR3 protein: CASSYYRGYNSPLHF

J gene: TRBJ1-5
clone size: NA
D gene: TRBD1
CDR3 length: 15
V gene: TRBV6-1
CDR3 DNA: TGTGCCAGCAGGGGATTACAGGGGGCCCATCAGCCCCAGCATTTT
CDR3 protein: CASRGLQGAHQPQHF

J gene: TRBJ1-1
clone size: few
D gene: NA
CDR3 length: 15
V gene: TRBV5-1
CDR3 DNA: TGCGCCAGCAGCTTGGATTTAGGTGGGAGCACTGAAGCTTTCTTT
CDR3 protein: CASSLDLGGSTEAFF

J gene: TRBJ1-2
clone size: NA
D gene: NA
CDR3 length: 12
V gene: TRBV27
CDR3 DNA: TGTGCCAGCAGTATAACAGGGCATGGCTACACCTTC
CDR3 protein: CASSITGHGYTF

J gene: TRBJ2-1
clone size: NA
D gene: TRBD1
CDR3 length: 16
V gene: TRBV15
CDR3 DNA: TGTGCCACCAGCTCCGGGCGAGGACAGGGATTCGATGAGCAGTTCTTC
CDR3 protein: CATSSGRGQGFDEQFF

J gene: TRBJ1-2
clone size: NA
D gene: NA
CDR3 length: 14
V gene: TRBV25-1
CDR3 DNA: TGTGCCAGCAGTGAACAGGAAACTTTCTATGGCTACACCTTC
CDR3 protein: CASSEQETFYGYTF

J gene: TRBJ2-7
clone size: once
D gene: NA
CDR3 length: 12
V gene: TRBV27
CDR3 DNA: TGTGCCAGCAGCGGTGGTAGTGCCGAGCAGTACTTC
CDR3 protein: CASSGGSAEQYF

J gene: TRBJ2-7
clone size: once
D gene: NA
CDR3 length: 16
V gene: TRBV5-4
CDR3 DNA: TGTGCCAGCAGCTTGGATTGGAAAGGGGGGGACTACGAGCAGTACTTC
CDR3 protein: CASSLDWKGGDYEQYF

J gene: TRBJ1-4
clone size: NA
D gene: NA
CDR3 length: 14
V gene: TRBV27
CDR3 DNA: TGTGCCAGCAGCGGTGCAGGGGACGTCGAAAAACTGTTTTTT
CDR3 protein: CASSGAGDVEKLFF

J gene: TRBJ2-1
clone size: NA
D gene: NA
CDR3 length: 15
V gene: TRBV9
CDR3 DNA: TGTGCCAGCAGCGGAAGCGGAAACTCCTACAATGAGCAGTTCTTC
CDR3 protein: CASSGSGNSYNEQFF

J gene: TRBJ2-7
clone size: once
D gene: TRBD1
CDR3 length: 13
V gene: TRBV10-3
CDR3 DNA: TGTGCCATCAGTGGACAGGGTTTGGGGGAGCAGTACTTC
CDR3 protein: CAISGQGLGEQYF

J gene: TRBJ1-1
clone size: NA
D gene: NA
CDR3 length: 12
V gene: TRBV6-6
CDR3 DNA: TGTGCCAGCAGCCTTGACAGCCCTGAGGCTTTCTTT
CDR3 protein: CASSLDSPEAFF

J gene: TRBJ2-4
clone size: NA
D gene: TRBD2
CDR3 length: 16
V gene: TRBV7-9
CDR3 DNA: TGTGCCAGCAGCCCCGGACGGACTAGCCAAAGTGACATTCAGTACTTC
CDR3 protein: CASSPGRTSQSDIQYF

J gene: TRBJ1-4
clone size: NA
D gene: NA
CDR3 length: 14
V gene: TRBV19
CDR3 DNA: TGTGCCAGTAGTTCACAGGACCGACGCGAAAAACTGTTTTTT
CDR3 protein: CASSSQDRREKLFF

J gene: TRBJ2-3
clone size: once
D gene: TRBD2
CDR3 length: 16
V gene: TRBV5-1
CDR3 DNA: TGCGCCAGCAGCTTGCCGCGAGCGGGAAGCACAGATACGCAGTATTTT
CDR3 protein: CASSLPRAGSTDTQYF

J gene: TRBJ2-7
clone size: NA
D gene: TRBD2
CDR3 length: 14
V gene: TRBV15
CDR3 DNA: TGTGCCACCGGACTAGCGGGAGTCCCCTACGAGCAGTACTTC
CDR3 protein: CATGLAGVPYEQYF

J gene: TRBJ1-5
clone size: NA
D gene: NA
CDR3 length: 13
V gene: TRBV30
CDR3 DNA: TGTGCCTGGAGTGTACAGGTAGGGCAGCCCCAGCATTTT
CDR3 protein: CAWSVQVGQPQHF

J gene: TRBJ1-2
clone size: NA
D gene: TRBD1
CDR3 length: 13
V gene: TRBV6-5
CDR3 DNA: TGTGCCAGCAGGGGACAGGGGGCGCGTGGCTACACCTTC
CDR3 protein: CASRGQGARGYTF

J gene: TRBJ1-4
clone size: NA
D gene: TRBD1
CDR3 length: 17
V gene: TRBV25-1
CDR3 DNA: TGTGCCAGCAGTGAAGACAGGGGCACATCAACTAATGAAAAACTGTTTTTT
CDR3 protein: CASSEDRGTSTNEKLFF

J gene: TRBJ2-1
clone size: NA
D gene: TRBD2
CDR3 length: 17
V gene: TRBV7-8
CDR3 DNA: TGTGCCAGCAGCTTAGGCGCTAGCGGGAGGACGTACAATGAGCAGTTCTTC
CDR3 protein: CASSLGASGRTYNEQFF

J gene: TRBJ2-7
clone size: once
D gene: TRBD2
CDR3 length: 15
V gene: TRBV28
CDR3 DNA: TGTGCCAGCAGTCTGTTGGCGGGAGCAGCCCGCGAGCAGTACTTC
CDR3 protein: CASSLLAGAAREQYF

J gene: TRBJ2-7
clone size: NA
D gene: TRBD2
CDR3 length: 15
V gene: TRBV7-9
CDR3 DNA: TGTGCCAGCAACCCTCCTAGCGGGGGCGGCTACGAGCAGTACTTC
CDR3 protein: CASNPPSGGGYEQYF

J gene: TRBJ2-7
clone size: NA
D gene: TRBD2
CDR3 length: 14
V gene: TRBV7-2
CDR3 DNA: TGTGCCAGCAGCTACTCTAGCGGGAGCTACGAGCAGTACTTC
CDR3 protein: CASSYSSGSYEQYF

J gene: TRBJ2-1
clone size: NA
D gene: TRBD2
CDR3 length: 16
V gene: TRBV7-8
CDR3 DNA: TGTGCCAGCAGCCGGGGTCAAAGCGGGGCGTACAATGAGCAGTTCTTC
CDR3 protein: CASSRGQSGAYNEQFF

J gene: TRBJ2-7
clone size: NA
D gene: TRBD1
CDR3 length: 16
V gene: TRBV28
CDR3 DNA: TGTGCCAGCAGCCTTGTGCCGGGACAGGGCTTATCCGAGCAGTACTTC
CDR3 protein: CASSLVPGQGLSEQYF

J gene: TRBJ2-2
clone size: NA
D gene: NA
CDR3 length: 17
V gene: TRBV7-3
CDR3 DNA: TGTGCCAGCAGATATAAAGGGGGAGATTGGAACACCGGGGAGCTGTTTTTT
CDR3 protein: CASRYKGGDWNTGELFF

J gene: TRBJ2-1
clone size: NA
D gene: NA
CDR3 length: 12
V gene: TRBV7-9
CDR3 DNA: TGTGCCAGCAGCGAAAGACAGATTGAGCAGTTCTTC
CDR3 protein: CASSERQIEQFF

J gene: TRBJ1-1
clone size: NA
D gene: NA
CDR3 length: 14
V gene: TRBV5-5
CDR3 DNA: TGTGCCAGCAGCTTGCTGCAGCCAGGGGCTGAAGCTTTCTTT
CDR3 protein: CASSLLQPGAEAFF

J gene: TRBJ1-5
clone size: once
D gene: NA
CDR3 length: 13
V gene: TRBV9
CDR3 DNA: TGTGCCAGCAGCGTAGGATTAGAGGGGGCCCAGCATTTT
CDR3 protein: CASSVGLEGAQHF

J gene: TRBJ2-7
clone size: NA
D gene: NA
CDR3 length: 12
V gene: TRBV5-6
CDR3 DNA: TGTGCCAGCAGCTTGGTAGGGGACGAGCAGTACTTC
CDR3 protein: CASSLVGDEQYF

J gene: TRBJ2-3
clone size: NA
D gene: NA
CDR3 length: 14
V gene: TRBV15
CDR3 DNA: TGTGCCACCAGCGTCGGGACTAGCACAGATACGCAGTATTTT
CDR3 protein: CATSVGTSTDTQYF

J gene: TRBJ2-3
clone size: NA
D gene: TRBD2
CDR3 length: 15
V gene: TRBV27
CDR3 DNA: TGTGCCAGCAGTCAAACTAGCGGGATTTACCATACGCAGTATTTT
CDR3 protein: CASSQTSGIYHTQYF

J gene: TRBJ2-7
clone size: NA
D gene: NA
CDR3 length: 14
V gene: TRBV6-5
CDR3 DNA: TGTGCCAGCAGTTACGGGGACTCAGGCTACGAGCAGTACTTC
CDR3 protein: CASSYGDSGYEQYF

J gene: TRBJ2-7
clone size: NA
D gene: NA
CDR3 length: 13
V gene: TRBV27
CDR3 DNA: TGTGCCAGCAGTTTATCCCCTCGGGGCGAGCAGTACTTC
CDR3 protein: CASSLSPRGEQYF

J gene: TRBJ2-2
clone size: NA
D gene: TRBD1
CDR3 length: 15
V gene: TRBV4-3
CDR3 DNA: TGCGCCAGCAGCCTTGACAGGGGGAACACCGGGGAGCTGTTTTTT
CDR3 protein: CASSLDRGNTGELFF

J gene: TRBJ1-1
clone size: NA
D gene: NA
CDR3 length: 14
V gene: TRBV15
CDR3 DNA: TGTGCCACCAGCAGCGCAGGGGATGGGACTGAAGCTTTCTTT
CDR3 protein: CATSSAGDGTEAFF

J gene: TRBJ1-1
clone size: NA
D gene: NA
CDR3 length: 12
V gene: TRBV30
CDR3 DNA: TGTGCCTGGAGTGTCATGAACACTGAAGCTTTCTTT
CDR3 protein: CAWSVMNTEAFF

J gene: TRBJ1-1
clone size: NA
D gene: TRBD1
CDR3 length: 15
V gene: TRBV6-5
CDR3 DNA: TGTGCCAGCAGTTCCCCGGGACAGGGGGACACTGAAGCTTTCTTT
CDR3 protein: CASSSPGQGDTEAFF

J gene: TRBJ1-1
clone size: once
D gene: NA
CDR3 length: 12
V gene: TRBV11-2
CDR3 DNA: TGTGCCAGCAGCTTATCGCGGGCTGAAGCTTTCTTT
CDR3 protein: CASSLSRAEAFF

J gene: TRBJ1-1
clone size: once
D gene: NA
CDR3 length: 14
V gene: TRBV28
CDR3 DNA: TGTGCCAGCAGTTCATACAGGGCCAACACTGAAGCTTTCTTT
CDR3 protein: CASSSYRANTEAFF

J gene: TRBJ2-7
clone size: NA
D gene: TRBD1
CDR3 length: 17
V gene: TRBV4-2
CDR3 DNA: TGTGCCAGCAGCCAAGACGGCGGGCAGGGGGCCTCCTACGAGCAGTACTTC
CDR3 protein: CASSQDGGQGASYEQYF

J gene: TRBJ2-2
clone size: NA
D gene: TRBD2
CDR3 length: 16
V gene: TRBV29-1
CDR3 DNA: TGCAGCGTTAAGGTAGCGGGAGGGCCGATGATCGGGGAGCTGTTTTTT
CDR3 protein: CSVKVAGGPMIGELFF

J gene: TRBJ2-1
clone size: NA
D gene: NA
CDR3 length: 13
V gene: TRBV7-8
CDR3 DNA: TGTGCCAGCAGACAATACAGGGTAGATGAGCAGTTCTTC
CDR3 protein: CASRQYRVDEQFF

J gene: TRBJ2-4
clone size: NA
D gene: TRBD1
CDR3 length: 18
V gene: TRBV7-2
CDR3 DNA: TGTGCCAGCAGCTTAGTTCAGGGACAGGGGGGATTTGGGAACATTCAGTACTTC
CDR3 protein: CASSLVQGQGGFGNIQYF

J gene: TRBJ1-5
clone size: NA
D gene: TRBD1
CDR3 length: 18
V gene: TRBV27
CDR3 DNA: TGTGCCAGCAGTAGACAGGGCTCCTCGCTGGTTTTCAATCAGCCCCAGCATTTT
CDR3 protein: CASSRQGSSLVFNQPQHF